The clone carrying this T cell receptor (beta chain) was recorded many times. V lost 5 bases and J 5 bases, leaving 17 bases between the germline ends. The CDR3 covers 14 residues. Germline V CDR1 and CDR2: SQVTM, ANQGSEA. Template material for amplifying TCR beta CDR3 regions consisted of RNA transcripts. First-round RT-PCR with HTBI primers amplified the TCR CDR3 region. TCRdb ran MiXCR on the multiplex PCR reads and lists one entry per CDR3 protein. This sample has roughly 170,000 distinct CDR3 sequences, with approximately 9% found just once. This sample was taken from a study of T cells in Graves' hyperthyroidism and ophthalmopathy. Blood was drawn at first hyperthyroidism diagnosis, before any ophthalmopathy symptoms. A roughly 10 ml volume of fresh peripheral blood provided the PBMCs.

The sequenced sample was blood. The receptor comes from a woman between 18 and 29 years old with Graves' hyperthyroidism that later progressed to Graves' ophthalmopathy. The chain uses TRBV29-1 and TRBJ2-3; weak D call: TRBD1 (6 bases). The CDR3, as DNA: TGCAGCGTTTTGTCCCCGTCACAGGGAGATACGCAGTATTTT. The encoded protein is CSVLSPSQGDTQYF.